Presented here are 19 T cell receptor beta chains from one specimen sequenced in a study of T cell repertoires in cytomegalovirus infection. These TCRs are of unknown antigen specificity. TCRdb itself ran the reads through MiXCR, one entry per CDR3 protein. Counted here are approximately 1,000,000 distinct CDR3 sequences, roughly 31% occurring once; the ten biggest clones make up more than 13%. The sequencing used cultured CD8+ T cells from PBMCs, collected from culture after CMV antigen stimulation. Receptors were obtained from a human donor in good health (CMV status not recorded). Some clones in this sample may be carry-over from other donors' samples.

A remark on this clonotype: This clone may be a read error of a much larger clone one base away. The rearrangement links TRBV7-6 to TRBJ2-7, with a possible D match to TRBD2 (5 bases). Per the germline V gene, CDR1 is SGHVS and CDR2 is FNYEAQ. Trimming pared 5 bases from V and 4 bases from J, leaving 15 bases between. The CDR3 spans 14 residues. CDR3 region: CASSTRAGGYEQYF. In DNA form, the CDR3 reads TGTGCCAGCAGCACTAGGGCTGGCGGGTACGAGCAGTACTTC. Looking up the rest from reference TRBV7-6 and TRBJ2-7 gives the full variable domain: GAGVSQSPRYKVTKRGQDVALRCDPISGHVSLYWYRQALGQGPEFLTYFNYEAQQDKSGLPNDRFSAERPEGSISTLTIQRTEQRDSAMYRCASSTRAGGYEQYFGPGTRLTVT.

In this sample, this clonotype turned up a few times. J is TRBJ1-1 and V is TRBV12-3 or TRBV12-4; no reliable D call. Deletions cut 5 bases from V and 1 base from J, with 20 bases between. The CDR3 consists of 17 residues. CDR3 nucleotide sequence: TGTGCCAGCAGTCCTGGTTGGGAGGGAACTGGGAACACTGAAGCTTTCTTT. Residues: CASSPGWEGTGNTEAFF.

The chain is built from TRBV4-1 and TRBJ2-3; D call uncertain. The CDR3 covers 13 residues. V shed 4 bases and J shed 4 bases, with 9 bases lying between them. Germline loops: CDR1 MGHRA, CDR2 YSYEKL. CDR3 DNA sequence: TGCGCCAGCAGCCGAGAGTTCGCAGATACGCAGTATTTT. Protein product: CASSREFADTQYF.

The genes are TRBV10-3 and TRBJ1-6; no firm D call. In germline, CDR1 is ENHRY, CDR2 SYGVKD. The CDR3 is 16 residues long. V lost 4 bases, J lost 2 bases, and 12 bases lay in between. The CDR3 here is CAISALPPAYNSPLHF. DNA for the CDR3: TGTGCCATCAGTGCCCTCCCCCCGGCCTATAATTCACCCCTCCACTTT.

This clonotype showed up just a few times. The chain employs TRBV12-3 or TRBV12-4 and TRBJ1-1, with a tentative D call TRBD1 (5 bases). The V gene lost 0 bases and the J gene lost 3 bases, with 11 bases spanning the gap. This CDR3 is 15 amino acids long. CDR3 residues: CASSLALVGDTEAFF. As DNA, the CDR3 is TGTGCCAGCAGTTTAGCGCTGGTGGGGGACACTGAAGCTTTCTTT.

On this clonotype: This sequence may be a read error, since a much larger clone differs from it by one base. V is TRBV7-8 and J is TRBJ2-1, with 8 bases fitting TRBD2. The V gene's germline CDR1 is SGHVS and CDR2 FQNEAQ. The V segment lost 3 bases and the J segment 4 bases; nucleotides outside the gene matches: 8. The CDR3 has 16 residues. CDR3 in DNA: TGTGCCAGCAGCTTTCCCGACAAGCGGGGGTACAATGAGCAGTTCTTC. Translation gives CASSFPDKRGYNEQFF. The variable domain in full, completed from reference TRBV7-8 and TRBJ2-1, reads GAGVSQSPRYKVAKRGQDVALRCDPISGHVSLFWYQQALGQGPEFLTYFQNEAQLDKSGLPSDRFFAERPEGSVSTLKIQRTQQEDSAVYLCASSFPDKRGYNEQFFGPGTRLTVL.

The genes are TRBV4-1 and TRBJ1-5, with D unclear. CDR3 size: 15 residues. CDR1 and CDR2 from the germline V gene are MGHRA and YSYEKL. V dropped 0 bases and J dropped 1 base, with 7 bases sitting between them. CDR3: CASSQDSGSNQPQHF. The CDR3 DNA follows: TGCGCCAGCAGCCAAGACAGCGGCAGCAATCAGCCCCAGCATTTT.

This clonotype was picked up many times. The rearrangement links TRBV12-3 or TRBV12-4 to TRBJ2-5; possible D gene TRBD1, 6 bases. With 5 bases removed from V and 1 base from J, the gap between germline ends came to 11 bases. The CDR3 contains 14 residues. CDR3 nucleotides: TGTGCCAGCAGTCCCCGAGGGGGCCAAGAGACCCAGTACTTC. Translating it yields CASSPRGGQETQYF.

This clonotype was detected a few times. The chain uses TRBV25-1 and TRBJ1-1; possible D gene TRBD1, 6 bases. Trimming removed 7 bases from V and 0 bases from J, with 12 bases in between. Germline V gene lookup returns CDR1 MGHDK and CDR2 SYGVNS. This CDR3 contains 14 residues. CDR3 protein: CASKPGHLNTEAFF. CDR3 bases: TGTGCCAGCAAACCGGGACACTTGAACACTGAAGCTTTCTTT.

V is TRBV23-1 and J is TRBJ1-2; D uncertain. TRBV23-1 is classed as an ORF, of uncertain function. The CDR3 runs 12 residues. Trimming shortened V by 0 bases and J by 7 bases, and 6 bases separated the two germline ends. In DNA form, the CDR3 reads TGCGCCAGCAGTCAATCACGCCTTGGCTACACCTTC. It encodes CASSQSRLGYTF.

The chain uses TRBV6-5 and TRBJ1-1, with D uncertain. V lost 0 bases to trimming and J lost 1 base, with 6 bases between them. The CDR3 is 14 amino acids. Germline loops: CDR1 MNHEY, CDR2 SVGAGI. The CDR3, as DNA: TGTGCCAGCAGTTACTCTGAATCGAACACTGAAGCTTTCTTT. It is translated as CASSYSESNTEAFF.

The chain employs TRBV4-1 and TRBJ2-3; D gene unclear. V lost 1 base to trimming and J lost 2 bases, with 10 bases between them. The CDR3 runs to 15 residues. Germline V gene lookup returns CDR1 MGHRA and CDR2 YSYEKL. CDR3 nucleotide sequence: TGCGCCAGCAGCCAAGCTTTCAGCTTCACAGATACGCAGTATTTT. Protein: CASSQAFSFTDTQYF.

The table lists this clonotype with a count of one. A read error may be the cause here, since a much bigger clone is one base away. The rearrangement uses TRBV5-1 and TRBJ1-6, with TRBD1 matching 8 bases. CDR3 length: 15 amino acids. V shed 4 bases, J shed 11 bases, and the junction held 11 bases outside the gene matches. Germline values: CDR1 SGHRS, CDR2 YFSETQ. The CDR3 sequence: CASSLRTGNNPPLHF. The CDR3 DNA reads TGCGCCAGCAGCCTCCGGACAGGGAACAATCCACCCCTCCACTTT.

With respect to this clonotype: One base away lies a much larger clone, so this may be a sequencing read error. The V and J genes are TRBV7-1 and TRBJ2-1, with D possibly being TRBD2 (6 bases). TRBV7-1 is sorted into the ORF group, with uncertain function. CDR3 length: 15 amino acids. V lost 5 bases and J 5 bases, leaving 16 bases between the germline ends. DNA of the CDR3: TGTGCCAGCAGCCAACTGGGACTGGAAAACAATGAGCAGTTCTTC. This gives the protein CASSQLGLENNEQFF.

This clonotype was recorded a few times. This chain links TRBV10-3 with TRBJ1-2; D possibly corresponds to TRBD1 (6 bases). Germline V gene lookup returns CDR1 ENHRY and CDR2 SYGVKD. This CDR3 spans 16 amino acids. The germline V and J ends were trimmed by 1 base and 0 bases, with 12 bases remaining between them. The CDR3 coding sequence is TGTGCCATCAGTGAGTACAGGACAGCTGCTAACTATGGCTACACCTTC. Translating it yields CAISEYRTAANYGYTF.

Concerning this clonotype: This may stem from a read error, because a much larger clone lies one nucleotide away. The CDR3 region has the DNA TGTGCCAGCAGCTTTTGTTTGGGGAGCAATCAGCCCCAGCATTTT. Residues: CASSFCLGSNQPQHF. The chain uses TRBV7-8 and TRBJ1-5, with unresolved D. CDR1 SGHVS and CDR2 FQNEAQ come from the germline V gene. Trimming stripped 3 bases from V and 1 base from J, with 10 bases between. The CDR3 is made up of 15 amino acids.

The CDR3 is CASSEWFPSYEQYV. CDR3 nucleotides: TGTGCCAGCAGTGAATGGTTCCCCTCCTACGAGCAGTACGTC. The chain couples TRBV6-1 to TRBJ2-7, with unresolved D. V lost 2 bases and J 0 bases, leaving 8 bases between the germline ends. The CDR3 length is 14 residues. CDR1 is MNHNS and CDR2 is SASEGT in the germline V gene.

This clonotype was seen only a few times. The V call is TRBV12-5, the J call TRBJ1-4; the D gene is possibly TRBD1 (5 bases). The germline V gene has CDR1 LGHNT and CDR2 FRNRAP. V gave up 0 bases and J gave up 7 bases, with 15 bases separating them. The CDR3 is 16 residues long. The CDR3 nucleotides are TGTGCTAGTGGTTTGGTCCCCGGGAGTGGGGGTGAAAAACTGTTTTTT. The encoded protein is CASGLVPGSGGEKLFF.

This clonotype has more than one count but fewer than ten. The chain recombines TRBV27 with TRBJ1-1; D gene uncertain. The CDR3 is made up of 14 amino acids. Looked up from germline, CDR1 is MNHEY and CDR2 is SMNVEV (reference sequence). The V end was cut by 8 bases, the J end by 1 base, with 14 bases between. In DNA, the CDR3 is TGTGCCAGCTCCCGGAGAGGAGCGAACACTGAAGCTTTCTTT. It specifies CASSRRGANTEAFF.